One sample yielded the 16 T cell receptor beta chains listed below, sequenced in a study of post-analysis software for immune sequencing data. Study conclusions and caveats: The five TRBV segments detected at higher frequency in patients than in controls included TRBV5-6, TRBV5-1 and TRBV20-1.

These receptors have no known antigen. Unique molecular identifiers were built into the TCR beta cDNA libraries. Via MiXCR, TCRdb re-called the PCR reads, giving one row per CDR3 protein. The repertoire holds 820,000 or so distinct CDR3 sequences, with roughly 50% as singletons. Sequenced material: blood. These receptors were taken from a girl aged 5-17 years with multiple sclerosis.

This clonotype is a singleton in its sample. The V gene is TRBV12-3 or TRBV12-4, the J gene TRBJ2-7, with 10 bases aligning to TRBD1. Matching the DNA end better, TRBJ2-5 makes the J call doubtful. This CDR3 contains 15 residues. In DNA, the CDR3 is TGTGCCAGCAGTACACAGACAGGGGGCTTTGAGACCCAGTACTTC. Its protein product is CASSTQTGGFETQYF.

The rearrangement links TRBV20-1 to TRBJ2-5; D tentatively reads TRBD1 or TRBD2 (5 bases each). Germline V CDR1 and CDR2: DFQATT, SNEGSKA (reference sequence). The V and J ends lost 3 bases and 11 bases respectively, with 16 bases between them. The CDR3 runs to 12 residues. This CDR3 reads CSASREPREQYF. In DNA, the CDR3 is TGCAGTGCTAGTAGGGAACCCAGGGAGCAGTACTTC.

This chain joins TRBV14 and TRBJ1-6; no firm D call. Germline assignment: CDR1 SGHDN and CDR2 FVKESK. This CDR3 contains 13 residues. V lost 0 bases to trimming and J lost 8 bases, with 5 bases between them. CDR3 coding DNA: TGTGCCAGCAGCCAAGATCCGGATTCACCCCTCCACTTT. Amino acid sequence: CASSQDPDSPLHF.

This clonotype was observed a handful of times. This chain uses TRBV7-9 with TRBJ2-1, with D perhaps being TRBD1 or TRBD2 (5 bases each). CDR1 and CDR2 from the germline V gene are SEHNR and FQNEAQ (reference sequence). This CDR3 region has 13 residues. V lost 1 base to trimming and J lost 12 bases, with 13 bases between them. The CDR3, as DNA: TGTGCCAGCAGCTTAGGTAGTGGGACGGGGCAGTTCTTC. Its translation: CASSLGSGTGQFF.

The chain employs TRBV6-2 or TRBV6-3 and TRBJ2-6; 8 bases agree with TRBD1. The CDR3 contains 15 residues. V lost 7 bases, J lost 4 bases, and 6 bases stayed unmatched. Germline CDR1 reads MNHEY; CDR2 reads SVGEGT. The CDR3 is CASTAGGAGANVLTF. In DNA form, the CDR3 reads TGTGCCAGCACCGCAGGGGGCGCCGGGGCCAACGTCCTGACTTTC.

V is TRBV29-1 and J is TRBJ1-1; 9 nucleotides line up with TRBD1. The CDR3 loop spans 13 amino acids. CDR1 SQVTM and CDR2 ANQGSEA come from the germline V gene. For the CDR3, the DNA is TGCAGTGCGACAGGGGGGGCCGCCACTGAAGCTTTCTTT. This codes for CSATGGAATEAFF. Complete variable domain (other parts from reference TRBV29-1 and TRBJ1-1): SAVISQKPSRDICQRGTSLTIQCQVDSQVTMMFWYRQQPGQSLTLIATANQGSEATYESGFVIDKFPISRPNLTFSTLTVSNMSPEDSSIYLCSATGGAATEAFFGQGTRLTVV.

This chain joins TRBV9 and TRBJ2-3; 11 bases agree with TRBD2. The CDR3 has 18 residues. CDR1 SGDLS and CDR2 YYNGEE come from the germline V gene. Trimming took 0 bases from V and 4 from J; bases not matched to a gene: 10. The CDR3, as DNA: TGTGCCAGCAGCGTAGTACCCCCCACTAGCGGGGGTGCAGATACGCAGTATTTT. Amino acids: CASSVVPPTSGGADTQYF.

This chain connects TRBV20-1 to TRBJ2-7; the D gene is possibly TRBD1 (5 bases). This CDR3 is 14 amino acids long. Per the germline V gene, CDR1 is DFQATT and CDR2 is SNEGSKA (reference sequence). V was shortened by 0 bases and J by 3 bases, with 12 bases between the two germline ends. CDR3 loop: CSARDAAQDYEQYF. The DNA of the CDR3 is TGCAGTGCTAGAGATGCCGCACAGGACTACGAGCAGTACTTC.

In this sample, this clonotype turned up a few times. The rearrangement uses TRBV12-3 or TRBV12-4 and TRBJ2-2; 7 nucleotides agree with TRBD2. V shed 6 bases, J shed 5 bases, and the junction held 0 bases outside the gene matches. This CDR3 spans 12 amino acids. The CDR3 region is CASRRGTGELFF. The CDR3 nucleotides are TGTGCCAGCAGGCGGGGGACCGGGGAGCTGTTTTTT.

The chain links TRBV7-3 to TRBJ2-2; D might be TRBD1 (5 bases). CDR1 and CDR2 from the germline V gene are SGHTA and FQGTGA. This CDR3 contains 17 residues. Trimming cost V 4 bases and J 1 base, with 16 bases left between them. CDR3 protein: CASSSLVGPKNTGELFF. DNA for the CDR3: TGTGCCAGCAGCTCCCTAGTGGGGCCAAAGAACACCGGGGAGCTGTTTTTT.

The chain combines TRBV20-1 with TRBJ2-1, with 8 nucleotides matching TRBD1. V gave up 6 bases and J gave up 1 base; unmatched junction bases: 8. The length of the CDR3 is 15 residues. From germline, CDR1 is DFQATT and CDR2 SNEGSKA (reference sequence). In nucleotides, the CDR3 is TGCAGTGCCCCACAGGGGGATCTGTCCTACAATGAGCAGTTCTTC. Translating it yields CSAPQGDLSYNEQFF.

This rearrangement joins TRBV24-1 to TRBJ2-3, with 14 bases aligning to TRBD2. The J segment lost 8 bases and the V segment lost 3 bases, leaving 6 bases of the junction unmatched. This CDR3 contains 16 residues. Germline lookup yields CDR1 KGHDR and CDR2 SFDVKD. For the CDR3, the DNA is TGTGCCACCAGTGATGCGGGACTAGCGGGGGTCGTTACGCAGTATTTT. Its protein is CATSDAGLAGVVTQYF.

J is TRBJ1-2 and V is TRBV20-1; D gene unclear. The germline V and J ends were trimmed by 6 bases and 0 bases, with 11 bases remaining between them. In germline, CDR1 is DFQATT, CDR2 SNEGSKA (reference sequence). There are 13 residues in the CDR3. The DNA of the CDR3 is TGCAGTGCCGGGAGCGTAGCTAACTATGGCTACACCTTC. Translated: CSAGSVANYGYTF.

The chain is built from TRBV7-9 and TRBJ1-5; TRBD1 matches 8 bases. Losses at the gene ends were 0 bases for V and 5 bases for J; bases not matched to a gene: 6. This CDR3 is built from 16 residues. Germline V gene lookup returns CDR1 SEHNR and CDR2 FQNEAQ (reference sequence). The CDR3 protein is CASSLATTGVDQPQHF. The CDR3 nucleotides read TGTGCCAGCAGCTTAGCAACGACAGGGGTCGATCAGCCCCAGCATTTT.

This clonotype has only a few counts. V usage is TRBV20-1 and J usage is TRBJ2-1; 9 nucleotides line up with TRBD1. V lost 4 bases, J lost 7 bases, and 8 bases stayed unmatched. The CDR3 runs 14 residues. Per germline, CDR1 DFQATT and CDR2 SNEGSKA (reference sequence). The CDR3 loop is CSANHRGRSNEQFF. DNA for the CDR3: TGCAGTGCTAACCACAGGGGGCGATCAAATGAGCAGTTCTTC.

The V and J genes are TRBV7-2 and TRBJ2-5; 12 bases match TRBD2. V lost 4 bases to trimming and J lost 0 bases; unmatched junction nucleotides: 0. Germline V lookup: CDR1 SGHTA, CDR2 FQGNSA. CDR3 length: 15 residues. The CDR3 DNA is TGTGCCAGCAGCTGGACTAGCGGGGACCAAGAGACCCAGTACTTC. Translated, it gives CASSWTSGDQETQYF.